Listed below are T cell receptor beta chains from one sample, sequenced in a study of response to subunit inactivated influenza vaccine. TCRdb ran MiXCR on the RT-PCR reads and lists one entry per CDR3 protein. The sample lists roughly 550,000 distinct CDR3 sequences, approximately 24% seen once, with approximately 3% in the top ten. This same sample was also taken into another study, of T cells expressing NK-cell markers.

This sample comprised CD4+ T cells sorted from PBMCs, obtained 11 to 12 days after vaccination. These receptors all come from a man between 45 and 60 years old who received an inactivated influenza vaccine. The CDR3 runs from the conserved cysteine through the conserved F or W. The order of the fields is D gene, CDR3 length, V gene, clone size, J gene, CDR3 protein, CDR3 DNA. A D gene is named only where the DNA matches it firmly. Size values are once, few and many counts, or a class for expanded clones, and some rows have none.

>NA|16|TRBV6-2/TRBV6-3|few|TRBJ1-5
CASSPRGAGSNQPQHF
TGTGCCAGCAGTCCCAGGGGAGCTGGGAGCAATCAGCCCCAGCATTTT
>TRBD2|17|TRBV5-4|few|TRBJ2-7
CASSPRGVAGAAYEQYF
TGTGCCAGCAGCCCCCGAGGGGTAGCGGGAGCGGCCTACGAGCAGTACTTC
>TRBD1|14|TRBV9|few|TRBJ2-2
CASSARQGPGELFF
TGTGCCAGCAGCGCCAGACAGGGGCCCGGGGAGCTGTTTTTT
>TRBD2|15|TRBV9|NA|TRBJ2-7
CASSDQTSSLGEQYF
TGTGCCAGCAGCGACCAGACTAGCTCTTTGGGGGAGCAGTACTTC
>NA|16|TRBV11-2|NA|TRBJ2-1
CASSSVRGSRYNEQFF
TGTGCCAGCAGCTCCGTCCGGGGGAGCCGATACAATGAGCAGTTCTTC
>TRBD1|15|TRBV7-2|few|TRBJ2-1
CASSYDRASYNEQFF
TGTGCCAGCAGCTACGACAGGGCCTCCTACAATGAGCAGTTCTTC
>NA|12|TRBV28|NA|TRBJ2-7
CASTGRASEQYF
TGTGCCAGCACGGGCAGGGCCTCCGAGCAGTACTTC
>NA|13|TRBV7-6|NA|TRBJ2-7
CASSLLSRDEQYF
TGTGCCAGCAGCTTATTGTCCAGGGACGAGCAGTACTTC
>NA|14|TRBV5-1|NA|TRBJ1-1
CASTETGMNTEAFF
TGCGCCAGCACAGAGACAGGAATGAACACTGAAGCTTTCTTT
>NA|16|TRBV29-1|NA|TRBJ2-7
CSVGPIAGRDPYEQYF
TGCAGCGTTGGTCCGATTGCGGGCAGGGATCCCTACGAGCAGTACTTC
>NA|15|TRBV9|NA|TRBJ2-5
CASSVSVTGGETQYF
TGTGCCAGCAGCGTAAGCGTCACGGGTGGAGAGACCCAGTACTTC
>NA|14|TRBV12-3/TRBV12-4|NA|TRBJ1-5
CASSWGTTNQPQHF
TGTGCCAGCAGCTGGGGGACGACCAATCAGCCCCAGCATTTT
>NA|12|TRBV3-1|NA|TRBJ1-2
CASSYKGLPGTF
TGTGCCAGCAGCTATAAGGGACTTCCCGGCACCTTC
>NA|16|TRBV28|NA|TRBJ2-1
CASSSYIRGNNNEQFF
TGTGCCAGCAGTTCCTATATCCGCGGGAATAACAATGAGCAGTTCTTC
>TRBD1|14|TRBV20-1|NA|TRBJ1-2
CSATAGQVVYGYTF
TGCAGTGCTACCGCCGGACAGGTGGTCTATGGCTACACCTTC
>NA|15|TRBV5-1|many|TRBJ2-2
CASSFGRANSGELFF
TGCGCCAGCAGCTTTGGCAGGGCGAACAGCGGGGAGCTGTTTTTT
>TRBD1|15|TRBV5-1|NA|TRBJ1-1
CASSRGTGDNTEAFF
TGCGCCAGCAGCCGAGGAACAGGGGATAACACTGAAGCTTTCTTT
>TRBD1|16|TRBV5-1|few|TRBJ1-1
CASSSGTGSRNTEAFF
TGCGCCAGCAGCTCCGGGACAGGGAGTCGGAACACTGAAGCTTTCTTT
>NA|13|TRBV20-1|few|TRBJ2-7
CSARTWGVSEQYF
TGCAGTGCTAGAACATGGGGGGTGTCCGAGCAGTACTTC
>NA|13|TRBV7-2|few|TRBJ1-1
CASIEVGNTEAFF
TGTGCCAGCATCGAAGTCGGGAACACTGAAGCTTTCTTT
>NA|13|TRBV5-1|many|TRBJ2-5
CASSWQIQETQYF
TGCGCCAGCAGCTGGCAGATCCAAGAGACCCAGTACTTC
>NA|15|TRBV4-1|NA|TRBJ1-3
CASSRGAVSGNTIYF
TGCGCCAGCAGTCGCGGGGCCGTCTCTGGAAACACCATATATTTT
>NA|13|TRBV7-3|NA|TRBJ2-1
CASSFQLRNEQFF
TGTGCCAGCAGCTTTCAACTTCGCAATGAGCAGTTCTTC
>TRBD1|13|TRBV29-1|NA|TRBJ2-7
CSVDTGRGHEQYF
TGCAGCGTTGATACGGGCAGGGGGCACGAGCAGTACTTC
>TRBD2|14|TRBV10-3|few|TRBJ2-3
CAISESGRADTQYF
TGTGCCATCAGTGAGTCCGGGAGGGCAGATACGCAGTATTTT
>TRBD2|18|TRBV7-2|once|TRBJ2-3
CASSLAPGLAGAADTQYF
TGTGCCAGCAGCTTAGCCCCGGGACTAGCGGGAGCCGCAGATACGCAGTATTTT
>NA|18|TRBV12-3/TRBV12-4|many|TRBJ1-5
CASSLALLFEGHNQPQHF
TGTGCCAGCAGTTTAGCGCTGTTGTTTGAGGGGCATAATCAGCCCCAGCATTTT
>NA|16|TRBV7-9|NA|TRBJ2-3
CASSLGLNTNTDTQYF
TGTGCCAGCAGCTTGGGCCTCAATACAAACACAGATACGCAGTATTTT
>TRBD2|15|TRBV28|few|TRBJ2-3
CASKGTSAGWDTQYF
TGTGCCAGCAAGGGGACTAGCGCGGGCTGGGATACGCAGTATTTT
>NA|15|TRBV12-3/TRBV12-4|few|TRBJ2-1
CASSLPGSSYNEQFF
TGTGCCAGCAGTTTGCCAGGGAGCTCCTACAATGAGCAGTTCTTC
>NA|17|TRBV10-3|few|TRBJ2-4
CAISELTSVGGGHIQYF
TGTGCCATCAGTGAGCTGACATCGGTCGGGGGTGGACACATTCAGTACTTC
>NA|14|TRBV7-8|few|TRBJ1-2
CASSLERQGYGYTF
TGTGCCAGCAGCTTAGAGCGGCAGGGGTATGGCTACACCTTC
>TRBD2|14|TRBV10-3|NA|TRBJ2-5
CASTSGVLQETQYF
TGTGCCAGCACTAGCGGGGTACTTCAAGAGACCCAGTACTTC
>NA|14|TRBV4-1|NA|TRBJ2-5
CASSFRLGLETQYF
TGCGCCAGCAGTTTCAGACTGGGGCTGGAGACCCAGTACTTC
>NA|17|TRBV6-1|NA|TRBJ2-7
CASRGGLDSTAPYEQYF
TGTGCCAGCAGGGGCGGCCTAGATTCCACGGCCCCTTACGAGCAGTACTTC
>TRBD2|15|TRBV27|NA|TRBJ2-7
CASKMTAGTPYEQYF
TGTGCCAGCAAAATGACAGCGGGGACTCCCTACGAGCAGTACTTC
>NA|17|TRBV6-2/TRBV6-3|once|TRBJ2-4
CASSYTALAQGRNIQYF
TGTGCCAGCAGTTATACCGCCCTGGCGCAGGGTAGAAACATTCAGTACTTC
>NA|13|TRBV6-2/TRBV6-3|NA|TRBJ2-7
CASSYYRGTEQYF
TGTGCCAGCAGTTACTATCGGGGGACCGAGCAGTACTTC
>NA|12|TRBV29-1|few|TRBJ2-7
CSVLGVTYEQYF
TGCAGCGTCTTGGGGGTAACCTACGAGCAGTACTTC
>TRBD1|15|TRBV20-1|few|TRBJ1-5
CSASLTGGDNQPQHF
TGCAGTGCTAGCCTGACAGGGGGCGACAATCAGCCCCAGCATTTT
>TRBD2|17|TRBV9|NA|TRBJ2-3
CASSVALASGAADTQYF
TGTGCCAGCAGCGTAGCTCTGGCTAGCGGGGCCGCAGATACGCAGTATTTT
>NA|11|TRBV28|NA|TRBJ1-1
CASLSNTEAFF
TGTGCCAGTCTCTCGAACACTGAAGCTTTCTTT
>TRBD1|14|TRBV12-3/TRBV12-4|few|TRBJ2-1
CASSYGTGGVEQFF
TGTGCCAGCAGTTACGGGACAGGGGGGGTTGAGCAGTTCTTC
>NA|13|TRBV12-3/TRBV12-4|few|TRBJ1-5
CASSLVRSQPQHF
TGTGCCAGCAGTTTAGTGCGGAGTCAGCCCCAGCATTTT
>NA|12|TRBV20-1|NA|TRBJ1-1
CSARRKNTEAIF
TGCAGTGCTAGACGAAAGAACACTGAAGCTATCTTT
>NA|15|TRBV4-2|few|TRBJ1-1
CASSQVLGTNTEAFF
TGTGCCAGCAGCCAAGTCCTCGGGACCAACACTGAAGCTTTCTTT
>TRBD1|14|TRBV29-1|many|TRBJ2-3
CSVGAQGQTDTQYF
TGCAGCGTTGGGGCACAGGGGCAGACAGATACGCAGTATTTT
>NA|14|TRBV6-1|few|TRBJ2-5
CASRKTKTTETQYF
TGTGCCAGCAGGAAAACGAAGACCACAGAGACCCAGTACTTC
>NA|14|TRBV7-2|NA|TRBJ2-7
CASSSGQRSYEQYF
TGTGCCAGCAGTTCAGGACAGCGATCCTACGAGCAGTACTTC
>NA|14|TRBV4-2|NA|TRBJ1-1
CASSQYEGRTEAFF
TGTGCCAGCAGCCAGTACGAGGGAAGGACTGAAGCTTTCTTT
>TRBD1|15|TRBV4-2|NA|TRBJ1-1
CASSQTDRGKTEAFF
TGTGCCAGCAGCCAGACAGACAGGGGAAAGACTGAAGCTTTCTTT
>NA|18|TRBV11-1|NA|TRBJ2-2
CASSYPTPTAGNTGELFF
TGTGCCAGCAGTTATCCTACCCCGACAGCGGGGAACACCGGGGAGCTGTTTTTT
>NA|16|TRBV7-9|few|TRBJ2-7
CASSSAAGQGSYEQYF
TGTGCCAGCAGCTCCGCCGCGGGACAAGGCTCCTACGAGCAGTACTTC
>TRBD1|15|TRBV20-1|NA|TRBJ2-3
CSARKAGGWGDTQYF
TGCAGTGCTAGAAAGGCAGGGGGCTGGGGAGATACGCAGTATTTT
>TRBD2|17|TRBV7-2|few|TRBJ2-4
CASSLAWTSGPENIQYF
TGTGCCAGCAGCTTAGCATGGACTAGCGGTCCCGAAAACATTCAGTACTTC
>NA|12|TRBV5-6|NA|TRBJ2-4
CASSLASGRKYF
TGTGCCAGCAGCTTGGCGTCAGGGAGGAAGTACTTC
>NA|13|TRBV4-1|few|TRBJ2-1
CASSHGPDNEQFF
TGCGCCAGCAGCCATGGACCCGACAATGAGCAGTTCTTC
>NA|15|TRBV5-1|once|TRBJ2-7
CASSLETGALYEQYF
TGCGCCAGCAGCTTGGAGACCGGGGCCCTCTACGAGCAGTACTTC
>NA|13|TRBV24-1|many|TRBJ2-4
CATSDGAKNIQYF
TGTGCCACCAGTGATGGGGCGAAAAACATTCAGTACTTC